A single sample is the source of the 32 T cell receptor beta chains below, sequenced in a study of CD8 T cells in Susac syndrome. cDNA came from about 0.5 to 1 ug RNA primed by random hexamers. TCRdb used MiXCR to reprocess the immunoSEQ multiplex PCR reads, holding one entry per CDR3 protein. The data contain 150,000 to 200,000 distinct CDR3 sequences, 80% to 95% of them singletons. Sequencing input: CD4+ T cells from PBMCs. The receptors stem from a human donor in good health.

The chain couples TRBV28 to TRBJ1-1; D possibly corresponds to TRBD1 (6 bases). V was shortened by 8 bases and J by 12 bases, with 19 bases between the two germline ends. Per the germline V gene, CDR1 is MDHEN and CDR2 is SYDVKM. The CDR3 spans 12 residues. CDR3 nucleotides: TGTGCCAGCGGGGGAACAGGGAGTGGGTCTTTCTTT. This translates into CASGGTGSGSFF.

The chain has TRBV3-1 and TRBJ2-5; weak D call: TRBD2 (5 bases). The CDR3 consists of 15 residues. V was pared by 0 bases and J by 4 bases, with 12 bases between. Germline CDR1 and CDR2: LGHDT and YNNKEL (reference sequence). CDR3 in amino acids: CASSQDVSGLETQYF. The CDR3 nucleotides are TGTGCCAGCAGCCAAGATGTAAGCGGACTAGAGACCCAGTACTTC.

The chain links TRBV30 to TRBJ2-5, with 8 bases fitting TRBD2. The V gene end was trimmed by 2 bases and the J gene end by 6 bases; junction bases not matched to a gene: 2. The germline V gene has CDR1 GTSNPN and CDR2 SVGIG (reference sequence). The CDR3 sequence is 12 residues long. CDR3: CAWSSGGQTQYF. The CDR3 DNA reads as TGTGCCTGGAGTAGCGGGGGCCAGACCCAGTACTTC.

CDR3 bases: TGCAGCGTATCTAGGGGGCAAAGCTCCTACAATGAGCAGTTCTTC. Protein sequence: CSVSRGQSSYNEQFF. The rearrangement uses TRBV29-1 and TRBJ2-1; 7 bases are a match to TRBD1. The CDR3 is made up of 15 amino acids. Germline CDR1 is SQVTM and CDR2 is ANQGSEA. V was clipped by 6 bases and J by 0 bases; unmatched bases: 8.

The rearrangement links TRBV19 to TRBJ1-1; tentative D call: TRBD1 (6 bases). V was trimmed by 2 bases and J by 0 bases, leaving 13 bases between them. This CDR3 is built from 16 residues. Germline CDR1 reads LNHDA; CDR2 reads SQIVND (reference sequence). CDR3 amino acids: CASSISIDRLNTEAFF. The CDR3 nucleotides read TGTGCCAGTAGTATATCTATCGACAGGTTGAACACTGAAGCTTTCTTT.

CDR3 region: CASTVGGNGIYEQYF. CDR3 nucleotide sequence: TGTGCCAGCACTGTGGGGGGGAATGGAATCTACGAGCAGTACTTC. This chain links TRBV6-1 with TRBJ2-7; 7 bases map to TRBD2. The V and J ends lost 7 bases and 3 bases, in that order; junction bases with no gene match: 12. Germline V CDR1 and CDR2: MNHNS, SASEGT. CDR3 length: 15 residues.

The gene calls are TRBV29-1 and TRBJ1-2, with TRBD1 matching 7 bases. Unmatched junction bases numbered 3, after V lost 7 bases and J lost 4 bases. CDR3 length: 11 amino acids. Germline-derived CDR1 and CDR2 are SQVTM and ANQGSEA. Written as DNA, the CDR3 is TGCAGCGCTGGACAGGTCTATGGCTACACCTTC. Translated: CSAGQVYGYTF.

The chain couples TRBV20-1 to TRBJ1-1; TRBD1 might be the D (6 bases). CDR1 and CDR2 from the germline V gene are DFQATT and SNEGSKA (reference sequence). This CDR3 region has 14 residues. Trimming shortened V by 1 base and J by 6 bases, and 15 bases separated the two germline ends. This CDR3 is CSARAGVYSSEAFF. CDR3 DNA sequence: TGCAGTGCTAGAGCAGGGGTTTACAGCTCTGAAGCTTTCTTT.

Written as DNA, the CDR3 is TGCAGCGTTGCAGGGGACGTGAACACTGAAGCTTTCTTT. This translates into CSVAGDVNTEAFF. The rearrangement uses TRBV29-1 and TRBJ1-1; D is possibly TRBD1 (6 bases). V shed 4 bases and J shed 0 bases, with 9 bases lying between them. CDR1 and CDR2 from the germline V gene are SQVTM and ANQGSEA. CDR3 length equals 13 residues.

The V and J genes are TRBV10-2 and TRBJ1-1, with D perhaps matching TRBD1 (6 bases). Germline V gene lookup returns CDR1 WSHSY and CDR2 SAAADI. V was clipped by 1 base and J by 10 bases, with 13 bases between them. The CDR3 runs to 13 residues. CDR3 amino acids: CASSEWGQSGAFF. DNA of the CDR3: TGCGCCAGCAGTGAGTGGGGACAATCGGGAGCTTTCTTT.

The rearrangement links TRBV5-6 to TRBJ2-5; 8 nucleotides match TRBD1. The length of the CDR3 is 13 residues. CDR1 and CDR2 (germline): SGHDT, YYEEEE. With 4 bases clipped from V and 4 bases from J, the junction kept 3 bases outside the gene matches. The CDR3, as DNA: TGTGCCAGCAGCCGGACAGGGTCAGAGACCCAGTACTTC. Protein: CASSRTGSETQYF.

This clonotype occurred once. CDR3 sequence: CASSATGGWVYF. The CDR3, as DNA: TGTGCCAGCAGTGCGACAGGGGGCTGGGTGTACTTC. This chain links TRBV2 with TRBJ2-7, with 10 nucleotides matching TRBD1. CDR1 SNHLY and CDR2 FYNNEI come from the germline V gene. V was clipped by 4 bases and J by 12 bases; unmatched bases: 6. This CDR3 has 12 residues.

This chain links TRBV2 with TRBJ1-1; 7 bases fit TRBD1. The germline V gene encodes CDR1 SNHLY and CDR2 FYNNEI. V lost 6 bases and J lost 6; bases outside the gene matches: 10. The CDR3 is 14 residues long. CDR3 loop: CASRADTGAAEAFF. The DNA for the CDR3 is TGTGCCAGCAGGGCTGATACAGGGGCGGCTGAAGCTTTCTTT.

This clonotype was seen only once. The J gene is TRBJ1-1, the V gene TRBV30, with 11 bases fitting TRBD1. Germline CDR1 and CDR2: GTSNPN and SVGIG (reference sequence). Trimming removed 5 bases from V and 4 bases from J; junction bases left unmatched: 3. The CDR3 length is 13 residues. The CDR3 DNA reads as TGTGCCTGGGTCGGGACAGGGGGCACTGAAGCTTTCTTT. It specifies CAWVGTGGTEAFF.

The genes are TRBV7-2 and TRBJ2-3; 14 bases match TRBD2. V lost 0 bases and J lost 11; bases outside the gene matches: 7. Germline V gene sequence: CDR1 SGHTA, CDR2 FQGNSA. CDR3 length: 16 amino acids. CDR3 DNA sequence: TGTGCCAGCAGCTTAGCGACTAGCGGGGGGGCCTTCGGGCAGTATTTT. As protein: CASSLATSGGAFGQYF.

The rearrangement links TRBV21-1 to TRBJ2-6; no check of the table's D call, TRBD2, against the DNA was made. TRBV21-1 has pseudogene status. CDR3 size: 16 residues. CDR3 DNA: TGTGCCAGCAGCAAAGAAACAGGGCCCAGGGCCAACGTCCTGACTTTC. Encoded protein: CASSKETGPRANVLTF.

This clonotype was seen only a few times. DNA of the CDR3: TGCAGTGCCCGGAGAAGCTCCTACAATGAGCAGTTCTTC. Translation gives CSARRSSYNEQFF. The chain is built from TRBV20-1 and TRBJ2-1; D is uncertain. Germline V gene lookup returns CDR1 DFQATT and CDR2 SNEGSKA (reference sequence). Between the trimmed V and J ends, which lost 6 bases and 0 bases, there was a span of 9 bases. CDR3 length: 13 amino acids.

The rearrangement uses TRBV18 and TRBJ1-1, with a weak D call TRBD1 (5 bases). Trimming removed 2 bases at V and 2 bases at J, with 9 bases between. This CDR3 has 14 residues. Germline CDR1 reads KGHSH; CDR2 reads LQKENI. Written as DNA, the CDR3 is TGTGCCAGCTCACCAGTCCAGGGCAACACTGAAGCTTTCTTT. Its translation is CASSPVQGNTEAFF.

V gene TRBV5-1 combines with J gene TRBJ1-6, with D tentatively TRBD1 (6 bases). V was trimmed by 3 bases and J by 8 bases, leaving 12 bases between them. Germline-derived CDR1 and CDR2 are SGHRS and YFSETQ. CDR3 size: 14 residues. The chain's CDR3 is CASSSGAGDSPLHF. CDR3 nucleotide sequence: TGCGCCAGCAGCTCAGGGGCCGGGGATTCACCCCTCCACTTT.

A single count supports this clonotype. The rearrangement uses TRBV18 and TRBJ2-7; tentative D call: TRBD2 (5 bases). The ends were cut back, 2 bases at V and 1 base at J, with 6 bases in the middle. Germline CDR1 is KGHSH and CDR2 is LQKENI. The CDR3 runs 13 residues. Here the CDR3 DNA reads TGTGCCAGCTCACCATCGGGGTCCTACGAGCAGTACTTC. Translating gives CASSPSGSYEQYF.

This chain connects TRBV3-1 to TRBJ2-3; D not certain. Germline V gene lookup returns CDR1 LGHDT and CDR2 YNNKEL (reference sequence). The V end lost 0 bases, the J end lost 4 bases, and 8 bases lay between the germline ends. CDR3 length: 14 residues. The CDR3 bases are TGTGCCAGCAGCCAAGAACGGGTAGCAGATACGCAGTATTTT. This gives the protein CASSQERVADTQYF.

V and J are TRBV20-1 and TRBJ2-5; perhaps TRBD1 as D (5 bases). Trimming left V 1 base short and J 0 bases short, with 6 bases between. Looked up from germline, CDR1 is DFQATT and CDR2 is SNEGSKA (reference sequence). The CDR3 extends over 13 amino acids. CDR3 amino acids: CSARGGYQETQYF. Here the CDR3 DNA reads TGCAGTGCTAGAGGGGGCTACCAAGAGACCCAGTACTTC.

The CDR3 region is CASSFSGGADIQYF. The CDR3 DNA reads TGTGCCAGCAGCTTCTCAGGGGGAGCGGACATTCAGTACTTC. V usage is TRBV5-4 and J usage is TRBJ2-4; TRBD1 matches 7 bases. V lost 2 bases and J lost 8; bases outside the gene matches: 7. This CDR3 is 14 amino acids long. CDR1 SGHNT and CDR2 YYREEE come from the germline V gene (reference sequence).

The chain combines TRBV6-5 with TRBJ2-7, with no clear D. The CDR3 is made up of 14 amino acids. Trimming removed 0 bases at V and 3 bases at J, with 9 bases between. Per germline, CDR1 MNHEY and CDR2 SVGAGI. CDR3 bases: TGTGCCAGCAGTTACTCGGCCGAGCTCTACGAGCAGTACTTC. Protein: CASSYSAELYEQYF.

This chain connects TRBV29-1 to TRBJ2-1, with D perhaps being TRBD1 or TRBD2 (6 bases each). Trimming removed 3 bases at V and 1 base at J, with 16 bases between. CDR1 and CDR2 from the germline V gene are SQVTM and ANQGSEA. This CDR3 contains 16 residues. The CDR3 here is CSVEGGDGQSYNEQFF. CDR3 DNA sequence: TGCAGCGTTGAGGGGGGCGACGGACAATCCTACAATGAGCAGTTCTTC.

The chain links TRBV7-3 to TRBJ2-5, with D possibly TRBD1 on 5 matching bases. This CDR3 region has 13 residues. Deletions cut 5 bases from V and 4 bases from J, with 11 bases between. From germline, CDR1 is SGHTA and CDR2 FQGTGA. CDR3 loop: CASSPSQGETQYF. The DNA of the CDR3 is TGTGCCAGCAGCCCCTCCCAGGGAGAGACCCAGTACTTC.

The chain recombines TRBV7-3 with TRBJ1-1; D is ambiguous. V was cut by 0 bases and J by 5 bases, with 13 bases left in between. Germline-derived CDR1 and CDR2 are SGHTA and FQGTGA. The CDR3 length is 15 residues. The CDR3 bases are TGTGCCAGCAGCTTAACGGGAGGGCCGAGGACTGAAGCTTTCTTT. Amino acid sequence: CASSLTGGPRTEAFF.

The CDR3 DNA is TGTGCTAGTGGTTTGAGGGGAGGGAAGACCCAGTACTTC. This encodes CASGLRGGKTQYF. V usage is TRBV12-5 and J usage is TRBJ2-5; 7 bases align to TRBD2. Looked up from germline, CDR1 is LGHNT and CDR2 is FRNRAP. The CDR3 consists of 13 residues. Unmatched junction bases numbered 3, after V lost 2 bases and J lost 6 bases.

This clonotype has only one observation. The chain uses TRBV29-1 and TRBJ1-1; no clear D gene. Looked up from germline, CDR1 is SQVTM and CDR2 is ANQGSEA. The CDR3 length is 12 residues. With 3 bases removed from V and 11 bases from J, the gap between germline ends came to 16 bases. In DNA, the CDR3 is TGCAGCGTTGAGCCGTACGGGGAACGGGCTTTCTTT. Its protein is CSVEPYGERAFF. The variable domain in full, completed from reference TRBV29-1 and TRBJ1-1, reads SAVISQKPSRDICQRGTSLTIQCQVDSQVTMMFWYRQQPGQSLTLIATANQGSEATYESGFVIDKFPISRPNLTFSTLTVSNMSPEDSSIYLCSVEPYGERAFFGQGTRLTVV.

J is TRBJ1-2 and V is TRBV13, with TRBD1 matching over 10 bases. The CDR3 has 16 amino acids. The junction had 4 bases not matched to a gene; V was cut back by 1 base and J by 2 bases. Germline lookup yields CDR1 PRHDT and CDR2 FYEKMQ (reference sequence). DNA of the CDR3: TGTGCCAGCAGCTTAGAGACAGGGGGCAGAAACTATGGCTACACCTTC. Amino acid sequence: CASSLETGGRNYGYTF. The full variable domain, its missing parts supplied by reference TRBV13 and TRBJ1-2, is AAGVIQSPRHLIKEKRETATLKCYPIPRHDTVYWYQQGPGQDPQFLISFYEKMQSDKGSIPDRFSAQQFSDYHSELNMSSLELGDSALYFCASSLETGGRNYGYTFGSGTRLTVV.

The DNA of the CDR3 is TGTGCCAGCAGCTTAGTCCAGGGGGATGAGCAGTTCTTC. It is translated as CASSLVQGDEQFF. The J gene is TRBJ2-1, the V gene TRBV5-4; TRBD1 agrees at 7 bases. Per germline, CDR1 SGHNT and CDR2 YYREEE (reference sequence). The CDR3 is 13 residues long. Trimming took 2 bases from V and 8 from J; bases not matched to a gene: 4.

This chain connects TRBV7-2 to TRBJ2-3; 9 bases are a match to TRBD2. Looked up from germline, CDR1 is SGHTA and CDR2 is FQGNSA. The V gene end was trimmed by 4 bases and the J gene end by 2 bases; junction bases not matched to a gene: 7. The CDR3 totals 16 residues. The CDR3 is CASSSRAGGDTDTQYF. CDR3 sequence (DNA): TGTGCCAGCAGCTCCCGAGCGGGGGGTGACACAGATACGCAGTATTTT.